Shown below are 4 T cell receptor beta chains from a single sample sequenced in a study of T cell clonality in common variable immunodeficiency. Study outcomes and limitations: Reportedly, TCR beta sequences from common variable immunodeficiency showed fewer deletions and N-nucleotide insertions.

TCRdb's table, derived via immunoSEQ multiplex PCR, lists solely in-frame clones and lacks some. The record shows around 42,000 clones for this sample, with no singletons present. These TCRs are of unknown antigen specificity. Sequenced input: peripheral blood mononuclear cells. Every receptor here comes from a human donor with common variable immunodeficiency.

This clone showed up many times. With the read ending 3 residues before the CDR3 end, the germline J gene is used to fill in that end. This rearrangement joins TRBV20-1 to TRBJ1-5, with D tentatively TRBD1 (5 bases). CDR3 length: 14 amino acids. Deletions cut 0 bases from V and 5 bases from J, with 11 bases between. Germline CDR1 and CDR2: DFQATT and SNEGSKA (reference sequence). The part of the CDR3 DNA that was read is TGCAGTGCTAGAGATCTGAGAGGGGATCAGCCC. Residues: CSARDLRGDQP. The full CDR3 sequence reads CSARDLRGDQPQHF.

The sample holds many counts of this clone. The read finishes 3 residues shy of the CDR3 end, and the germline J gene is used to complete it. This chain joins TRBV4-1 and TRBJ2-3; the match to TRBD1 covers 11 bases. The CDR3 extends over 15 amino acids. The germline CDR1 and CDR2 sequences are MGHRA and YSYEKL. J gave up 7 bases and V 0 bases, and 3 bases lay outside the gene matches. CDR3 in amino acids: CASSQEDRGLHTQYF. The CDR3 DNA, read in part, is TGCGCCAGCAGCCAAGAGGACAGGGGGCTGCATACG.

On this clone: The CDR3 end lies 3 residues beyond the end of the read and is filled in from the germline J gene. This sequence joins TRBV18 and TRBJ1-2; D ambiguous. V gave up 2 bases and J gave up 0 bases, with 13 bases separating them. Germline CDR1 is KGHSH and CDR2 is LQKENI. This CDR3 spans 16 amino acids. CDR3 protein: CASSPSRGFANYGYTF. Partial CDR3 DNA: TGTGCCAGCTCACCATCCCGGGGTTTCGCTAACTATGGC. The full variable domain, with the rest looked up from reference TRBV18 and TRBJ1-2, is NAGVMQNPRHLVRRRGQEARLRCSPMKGHSHVYWYRQLPEEGLKFMVYLQKENIIDESGMPKERFSAEFPKEGPSILRIQQVVRGDSAAYFCASSPSRGFANYGYTFGSGTRLTVV.

This clone was picked up many times. The observed sequence ends 3 residues before the CDR3 terminus, with the missing tail filled in from the germline J gene. The genes are TRBV20-1 and TRBJ1-6; 9 nucleotides line up with TRBD1. V was pared by 5 bases and J by 7 bases, with 6 bases of the junction left unmatched. The CDR3 spans 14 residues. Germline V gives CDR1 DFQATT, CDR2 SNEGSKA (reference sequence). CDR3 region: CSASQGARNSPLHF. The covered CDR3 bases are TGCAGTGCTTCACAGGGGGCTCGGAATTCACCC.